This TCR beta chain originates from a study of shared clonotypes between healthy human individuals. The overall study: Per donor, three plates held CD4 naive cells, three held CD4 memory, two held CD8 naive and one held CD8 memory.

Regarding the study as a whole: Non-shared clonotypes were found to have lower generation probabilities than the clonotypes that were shared by all four of the sorted-subset donors. Estimated clonotype richness was generally higher in naive than memory subsets.

As for this clone: What it binds is not known. Compared with germline, one end of the junction differs, possibly owing to a read error.

Assay used: immunoSEQ multiplex PCR; TCRdb lists only in-frame clones, some missing. The repertoire holds around 990,000 clones, with roughly 77% as singletons. Germline V gene sequence: CDR1 KGHSH, CDR2 LQKENI. The CDR3 spans 12 residues. Source material: memory CD4+ T cells from PBMCs. As to subset: CD45RA-negative fraction. The sequence came from a man younger than 30 in good health. Some clones in this sample may be carry-over from other donors' samples. The rearrangement uses TRBV18 and TRBJ1-1; D unclear. The CDR3 DNA reads TGTGCCAGCGCACCGGGCTCATCAGAAGCTTTCTTT. Its translation is CASAPGSSEAFF.